A selection of T cell receptor beta chains follows, all from one sample in a study of blood T cell repertoires in COVID-19. Assay: immunoSEQ multiplex PCR; the TCRdb copy retains only in-frame clones and omits some. Of a few hundred thousand clones listed, about 86% are singletons. Sequencing was performed on PBMCs or T cells enriched from blood (not recorded which). Receptors were obtained from a man younger than 40 with acute COVID-19. Both conserved end residues are part of each CDR3. The D gene is left open where the match is weak. Rows give clone size only sometimes, using once, few, many, or a class for an expanded clone.

>.|.|TRBJ1-1|TRBV11-2
TGTGCCAGCAGCTTAGGAGGTGCCGGTACCCGCACTGAAGCTTTCTTT
CASSLGGAGTRTEAFF
>.|TRBD2|TRBJ2-2|TRBV28
TGTGCCAGCGCTAATCTAGCGGGAGGTCCCGGGGAGCTGTTTTTT
CASANLAGGPGELFF
>once|TRBD1|TRBJ2-2|TRBV19
TGTGCCAGTAGTGGTCGACAGGGGCGTCAACCCGGGGAGCTGTTTTTT
CASSGRQGRQPGELFF
>.|TRBD2|TRBJ2-2|TRBV5-6
TGTGCCAGCAGCCACACGCGGGGGTGGGACACCGGGGAGCTGTTTTTT
CASSHTRGWDTGELFF
>.|TRBD1|TRBJ2-1|TRBV5-1
TGCGCCAGCAGCAAGGACGCACAGGGGGATGAGCAGTTCTTC
CASSKDAQGDEQFF
>.|.|TRBJ2-1|TRBV7-9
TGTGCCAGCAGCTTAGACCTTCGGGATGAGCAGTTCTTC
CASSLDLRDEQFF
>.|TRBD1|TRBJ1-2|TRBV20-1
TGCAGTGCTAGTCCTCGGGACAGCTATGGCTACACCTTC
CSASPRDSYGYTF
>.|.|TRBJ1-5|TRBV6-9
TGTGCCAGCAGCGGGGAGGCAGAGCAGCCCCAGCATTTT
CASSGEAEQPQHF
>once|TRBD2|TRBJ2-2|TRBV7-2
TGTGCCAGCAGCCTCAGACTAGCGGGGAACACCGGGGAGCTGTTTTTT
CASSLRLAGNTGELFF
>.|TRBD2|TRBJ2-1|TRBV5-1
TGTGCCAGCAGAGCGGGAGACTTGAATGAGCAGTTCTTC
CASRAGDLNEQFF
>.|TRBD1|TRBJ1-4|TRBV14
TGTGCCAGCACAAAACAGGGGGTCCGTGAAAAACTGTTTTTT
CASTKQGVREKLFF
>.|.|TRBJ1-4|TRBV19
TGTGCCAGTAGCCCAGGGGTGGCTAATGAAAAACTGTTTTTT
CASSPGVANEKLFF
>.|.|TRBJ1-6|TRBV27
TGTGCCAGCAGAACTCAGGGTTATGGTTCACCCCTCCACTTT
CASRTQGYGSPLHF
>many|TRBD2|TRBJ2-2|TRBV9
TGTGCCAGCAGCGCTAGCGGGGGGGCCCCCGGGGAGCTGTTTTTT
CASSASGGAPGELFF
>.|TRBD1|TRBJ2-2|TRBV18
TGTGCCAGCTCACCACTCAGGGGGACCGGGGAGCTGTTTTTT
CASSPLRGTGELFF
>.|.|TRBJ1-3|TRBV11-2
TGTGCCAGCAGACCGAGGGGGACTGGAAACACCATATATTTT
CASRPRGTGNTIYF
>.|.|TRBJ1-3|TRBV4-2
TGTGCCAGCAGCCAAGAGAGGGTAGGGCGGGGACGGGTGAACTCTGGAAACACCATATATTTT
CASSQERVGRGRVNSGNTIYF
>.|.|TRBJ1-5|TRBV6-5
TGTGCCAGCAGCCGGGCGGGGTTTGGGCAGCCCCAGCATTTT
CASSRAGFGQPQHF
>.|.|TRBJ1-6|TRBV5-1
TGTGCCAGCAGCTTGGGGGGACTGACGGGGAATTCACCCCTCCACTTT
CASSLGGLTGNSPLHF
>.|.|TRBJ2-5|TRBV19
TGTGCCAGTAGGGCTAGCGTCGGAAGCCTCCAAGAGACCCAGTACTTC
CASRASVGSLQETQYF
>.|.|TRBJ1-4|TRBV25-1
TGTGCCAGCAGTGGACAAGCAACTAATGAAAAACTGTTTTTT
CASSGQATNEKLFF
>.|TRBD1|TRBJ2-3|TRBV29-1
TGCAGCGTTGGAGGGACAGAGATCGGCACAGATACGCAGTATTTT
CSVGGTEIGTDTQYF
>.|.|TRBJ1-2|TRBV4-3
TGCGCCAGCAGCCAAGATAGGAGAACTGGCTACACCTTC
CASSQDRRTGYTF
>.|.|TRBJ1-2|TRBV4-2
TGTGCCAGCAGCCAAGGCGGGGGGAGCCTTTATGGCTACACCTTC
CASSQGGGSLYGYTF
>once|.|TRBJ2-2|TRBV6-5
TGTGCCAGCACCAGGGGCAGGACTGCCGGGGAGCTGTTTTTT
CASTRGRTAGELFF
>few|TRBD2|TRBJ2-3|TRBV10-1
TGCGCCAGCAGTGAGCGGACTAGCGGGGGGGCCGTAGATACGCAGTATTTT
CASSERTSGGAVDTQYF
>few|.|TRBJ1-2|TRBV29-1
TGCAGCGTTGATGAGTTGGAAGAGGGAGGGTATGGCTACACCTTC
CSVDELEEGGYGYTF
>.|TRBD1|TRBJ1-3|TRBV18
TGTGCCAGCTCACCACAGGGGACAGGGCCACTTAAAAGCTCTGGAAACACCATATATTTT
CASSPQGTGPLKSSGNTIYF
>.|.|TRBJ2-2|TRBV29-1
TGCAGCGTTCTCTCAGGGGCCGGGGAGCTGTTTTTT
CSVLSGAGELFF
>.|.|TRBJ2-3|TRBV6-5
TGTGCCATCAAGCGGGTCGCTTCGACAGATACGCAGTATTTT
CAIKRVASTDTQYF
>.|TRBD1|TRBJ1-1|TRBV7-2
TGTGCCAGCAGCAACAAACAGGGGAGAGGGACTGAAGCTTTCTTT
CASSNKQGRGTEAFF
>.|.|TRBJ1-5|TRBV27
TGTGCCAGCAGCCTGAGGGGGATTAGCAATCAGCCCCAGCATTTT
CASSLRGISNQPQHF
>.|.|TRBJ1-2|TRBV24-1
TGTGCCACCAGGGACAGCAGGGATAATGGCTACACCTTC
CATRDSRDNGYTF
>.|.|TRBJ2-2|TRBV18
TGTGCCAGCTCACCATCGGACTCCTTAAGCGGGGAGCTGTTTTTT
CASSPSDSLSGELFF
>.|.|TRBJ1-3|TRBV6-7
TGTGCCAGCAGTCCTCCCGTCGGGATCTCTGGAAACACCATATATTTT
CASSPPVGISGNTIYF
>.|.|TRBJ2-1|TRBV5-1
TGTGCCAGCAGCTTTAACGGGGGGCGAGTGGATGAGCAGTTCTTC
CASSFNGGRVDEQFF
>.|TRBD2|TRBJ2-1|TRBV4-2
TGTGCCAGCAGCCAAGGAGGGACTAGCGGGAGAGAGGAGTTCTTC
CASSQGGTSGREEFF
>.|.|TRBJ1-3|TRBV28
TGTGCCAGCCTCGGGAGGGGGATCACTGGAAACACCATATATTTT
CASLGRGITGNTIYF
>.|TRBD2|TRBJ2-1|TRBV6-4
TGTGCCAGCAGTGATCTAGCGGGAGGCGTCAAAGAGCAGTTCTTC
CASSDLAGGVKEQFF
>.|TRBD1|TRBJ1-1|TRBV14
TGTGCCAGCAGCCCAAAGACAGGGGGGACCACTGAAGCTTTCTTT
CASSPKTGGTTEAFF
>.|.|TRBJ1-5|TRBV28
TGTGCCAGCAGATCGGACTTGAATCAGCCCCAGCATTTT
CASRSDLNQPQHF
>.|TRBD1|TRBJ1-5|TRBV4-1
TGCGCCAGCAGCCAAGCCCCTCAAGGGGGCAGCTCCCTAACCAATCAGCCCCAGCATTTT
CASSQAPQGGSSLTNQPQHF